This T cell receptor (beta chain) was found in a study of blood T cell repertoires in COVID-19. About the research overall: T cells, B-cell-depleted T cells, or PBMCs supplied cDNA or gDNA.

This CDR3 is built from 16 residues. Measured with immunoSEQ multiplex PCR; TCRdb has only the in-frame clones, and not every one. The repertoire holds a few hundred thousand clones, with 89% as singletons. This clonotype was sampled from a man aged 40-49 years with acute or convalescent COVID-19. The chain couples TRBV7-5 to TRBJ1-2; no check of the table's D call, TRBD1, against the DNA was made. TRBV7-5 is an annotated pseudogene. The sample taken for sequencing was peripheral blood. This CDR3 reads CARTPPKRQGVRGYTF. The CDR3 bases are TGTGCCAGAACCCCACCCAAGAGACAGGGGGTAAGGGGCTACACCTTC.